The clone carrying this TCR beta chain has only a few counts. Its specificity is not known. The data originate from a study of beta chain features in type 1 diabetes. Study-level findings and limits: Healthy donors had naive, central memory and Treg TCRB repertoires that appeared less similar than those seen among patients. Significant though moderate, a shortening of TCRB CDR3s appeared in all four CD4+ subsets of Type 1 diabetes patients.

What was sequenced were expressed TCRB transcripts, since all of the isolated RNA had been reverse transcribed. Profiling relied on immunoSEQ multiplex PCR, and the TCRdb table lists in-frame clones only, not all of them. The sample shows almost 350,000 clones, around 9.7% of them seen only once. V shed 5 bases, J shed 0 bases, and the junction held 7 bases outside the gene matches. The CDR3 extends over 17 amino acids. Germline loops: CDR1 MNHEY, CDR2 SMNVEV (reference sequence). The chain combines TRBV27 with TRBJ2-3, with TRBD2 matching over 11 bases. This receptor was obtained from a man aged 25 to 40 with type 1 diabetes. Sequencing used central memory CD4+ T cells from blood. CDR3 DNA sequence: TGTGCCAGCAGTCTCAGGACTAGCGGGCCTAGCACAGATACGCAGTATTTT. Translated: CASSLRTSGPSTDTQYF.